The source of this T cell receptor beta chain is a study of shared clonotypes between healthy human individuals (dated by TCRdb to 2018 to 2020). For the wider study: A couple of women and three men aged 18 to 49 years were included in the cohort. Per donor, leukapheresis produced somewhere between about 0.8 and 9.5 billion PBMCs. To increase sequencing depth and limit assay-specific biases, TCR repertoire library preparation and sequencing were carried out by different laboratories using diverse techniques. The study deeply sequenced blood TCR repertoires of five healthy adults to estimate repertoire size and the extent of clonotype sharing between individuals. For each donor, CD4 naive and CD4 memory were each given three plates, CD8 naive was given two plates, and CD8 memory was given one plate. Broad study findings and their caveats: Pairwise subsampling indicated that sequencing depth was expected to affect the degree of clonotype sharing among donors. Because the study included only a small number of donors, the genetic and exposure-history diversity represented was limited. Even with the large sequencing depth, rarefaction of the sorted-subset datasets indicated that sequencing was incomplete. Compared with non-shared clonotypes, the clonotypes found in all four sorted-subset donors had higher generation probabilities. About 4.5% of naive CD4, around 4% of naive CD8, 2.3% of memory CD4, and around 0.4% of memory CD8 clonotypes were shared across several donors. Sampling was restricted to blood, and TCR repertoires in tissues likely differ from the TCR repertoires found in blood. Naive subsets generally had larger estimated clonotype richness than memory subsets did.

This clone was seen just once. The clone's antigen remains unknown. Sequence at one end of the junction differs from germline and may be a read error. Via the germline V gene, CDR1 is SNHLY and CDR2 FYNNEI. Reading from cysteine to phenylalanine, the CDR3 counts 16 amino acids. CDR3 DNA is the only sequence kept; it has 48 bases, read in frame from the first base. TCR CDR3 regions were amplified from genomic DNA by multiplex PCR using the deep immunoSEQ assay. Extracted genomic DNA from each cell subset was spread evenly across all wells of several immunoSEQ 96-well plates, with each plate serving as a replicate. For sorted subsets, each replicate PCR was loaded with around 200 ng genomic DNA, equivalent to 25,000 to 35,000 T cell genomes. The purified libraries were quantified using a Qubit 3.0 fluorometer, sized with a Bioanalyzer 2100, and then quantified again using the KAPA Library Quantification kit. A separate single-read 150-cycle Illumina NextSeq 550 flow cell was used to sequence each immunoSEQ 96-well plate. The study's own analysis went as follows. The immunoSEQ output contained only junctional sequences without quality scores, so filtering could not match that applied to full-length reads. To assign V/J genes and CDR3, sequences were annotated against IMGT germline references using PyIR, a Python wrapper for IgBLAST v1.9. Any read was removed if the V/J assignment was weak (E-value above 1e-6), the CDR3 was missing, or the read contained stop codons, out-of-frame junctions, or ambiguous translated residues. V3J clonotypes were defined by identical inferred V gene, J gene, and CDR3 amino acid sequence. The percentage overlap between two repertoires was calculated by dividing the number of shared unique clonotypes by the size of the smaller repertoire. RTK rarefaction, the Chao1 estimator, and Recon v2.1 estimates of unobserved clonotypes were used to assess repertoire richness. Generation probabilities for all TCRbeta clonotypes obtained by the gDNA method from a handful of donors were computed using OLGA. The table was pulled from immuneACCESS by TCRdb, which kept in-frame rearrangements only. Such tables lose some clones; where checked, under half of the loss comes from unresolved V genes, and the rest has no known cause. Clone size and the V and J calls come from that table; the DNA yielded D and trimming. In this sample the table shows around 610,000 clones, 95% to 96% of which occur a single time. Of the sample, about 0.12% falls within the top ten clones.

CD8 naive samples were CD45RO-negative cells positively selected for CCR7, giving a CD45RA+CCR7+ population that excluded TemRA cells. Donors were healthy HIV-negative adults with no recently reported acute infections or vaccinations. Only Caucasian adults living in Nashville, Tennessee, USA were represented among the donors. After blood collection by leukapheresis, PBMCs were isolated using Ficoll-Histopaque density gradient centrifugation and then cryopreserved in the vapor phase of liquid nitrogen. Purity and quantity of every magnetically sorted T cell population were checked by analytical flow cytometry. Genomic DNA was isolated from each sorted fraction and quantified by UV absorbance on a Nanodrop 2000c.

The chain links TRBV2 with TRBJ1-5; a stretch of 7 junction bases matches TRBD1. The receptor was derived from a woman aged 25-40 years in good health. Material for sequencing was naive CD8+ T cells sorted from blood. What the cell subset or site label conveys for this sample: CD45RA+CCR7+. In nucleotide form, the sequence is TGTGCCAGCAGTGAAGCGCTAGGGACAGCCAATCAGCTCCAGCATTTT. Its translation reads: CASSEALGTANQLQHF.